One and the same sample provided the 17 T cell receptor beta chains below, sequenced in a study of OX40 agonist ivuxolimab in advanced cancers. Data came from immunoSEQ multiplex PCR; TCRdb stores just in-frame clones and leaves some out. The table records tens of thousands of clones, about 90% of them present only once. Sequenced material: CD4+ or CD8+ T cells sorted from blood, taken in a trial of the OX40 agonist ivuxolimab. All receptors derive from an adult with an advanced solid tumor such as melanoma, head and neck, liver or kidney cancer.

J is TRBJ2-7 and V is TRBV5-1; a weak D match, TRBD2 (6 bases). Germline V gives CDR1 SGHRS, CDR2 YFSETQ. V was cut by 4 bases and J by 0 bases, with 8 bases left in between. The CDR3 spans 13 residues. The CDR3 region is CASSRDFSYEQYF. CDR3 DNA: TGCGCCAGCAGCCGGGACTTCTCCTACGAGCAGTACTTC.

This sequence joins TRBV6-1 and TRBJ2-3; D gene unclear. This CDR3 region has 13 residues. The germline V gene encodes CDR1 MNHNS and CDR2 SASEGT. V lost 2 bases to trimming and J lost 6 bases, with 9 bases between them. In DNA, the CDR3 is TGTGCCAGCAGTGAACAGCTATCGGATACGCAGTATTTT. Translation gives CASSEQLSDTQYF.

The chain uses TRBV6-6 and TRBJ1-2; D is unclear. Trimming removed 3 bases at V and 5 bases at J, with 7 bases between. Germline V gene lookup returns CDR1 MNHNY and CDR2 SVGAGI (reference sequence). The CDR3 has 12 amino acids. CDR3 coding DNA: TGTGCCAGCAGTTATGGATCTTATGGCTACACCTTC. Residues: CASSYGSYGYTF.

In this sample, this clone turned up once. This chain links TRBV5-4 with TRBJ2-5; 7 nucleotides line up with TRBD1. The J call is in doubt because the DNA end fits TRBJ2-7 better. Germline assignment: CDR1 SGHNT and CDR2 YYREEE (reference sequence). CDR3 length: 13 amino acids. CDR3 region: CASSLQGTHEQYF. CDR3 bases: TGTGCCAGCAGCTTACAGGGGACCCACGAGCAGTACTTC.

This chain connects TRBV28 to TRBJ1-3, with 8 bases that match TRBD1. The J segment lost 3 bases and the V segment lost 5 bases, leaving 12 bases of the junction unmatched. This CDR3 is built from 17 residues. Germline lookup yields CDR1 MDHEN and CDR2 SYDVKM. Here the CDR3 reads CASSTFQGAVDGNTIYF. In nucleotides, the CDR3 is TGTGCCAGCAGTACCTTCCAGGGGGCAGTGGATGGAAACACCATATATTTT.

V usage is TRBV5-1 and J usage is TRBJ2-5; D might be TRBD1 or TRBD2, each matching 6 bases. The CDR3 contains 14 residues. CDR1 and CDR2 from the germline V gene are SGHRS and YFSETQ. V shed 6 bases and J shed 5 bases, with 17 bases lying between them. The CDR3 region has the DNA TGCGCCAGCAACCCCGGGGGCATCGGGGAGACCCAGTACTTC. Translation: CASNPGGIGETQYF. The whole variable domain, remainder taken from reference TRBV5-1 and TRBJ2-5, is KAGVTQTPRYLIKTRGQQVTLSCSPISGHRSVSWYQQTPGQGLQFLFEYFSETQRNKGNFPGRFSGRQFSNSRSEMNVSTLELGDSALYLCASNPGGIGETQYFGPGTRLLVL.

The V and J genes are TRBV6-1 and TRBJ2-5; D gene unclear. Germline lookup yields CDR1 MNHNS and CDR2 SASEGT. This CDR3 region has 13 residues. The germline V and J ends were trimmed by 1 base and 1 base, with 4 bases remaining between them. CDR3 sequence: CASSEVGQETQYF. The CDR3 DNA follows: TGTGCCAGCAGTGAAGTTGGCCAAGAGACCCAGTACTTC.

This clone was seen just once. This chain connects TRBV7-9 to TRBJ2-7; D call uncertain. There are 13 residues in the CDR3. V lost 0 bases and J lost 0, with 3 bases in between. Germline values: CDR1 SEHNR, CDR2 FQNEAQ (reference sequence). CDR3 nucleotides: TGTGCCAGCAGCTTAGCTATCTCCTACGAGCAGTACTTC. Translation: CASSLAISYEQYF.

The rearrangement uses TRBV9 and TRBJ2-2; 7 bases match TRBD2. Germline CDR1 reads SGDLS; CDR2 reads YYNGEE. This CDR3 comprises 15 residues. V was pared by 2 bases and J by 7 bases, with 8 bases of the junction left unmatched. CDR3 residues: CASSVLSGSFGELFF. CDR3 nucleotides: TGTGCCAGCAGCGTTCTTAGCGGGTCTTTCGGGGAGCTGTTTTTT.

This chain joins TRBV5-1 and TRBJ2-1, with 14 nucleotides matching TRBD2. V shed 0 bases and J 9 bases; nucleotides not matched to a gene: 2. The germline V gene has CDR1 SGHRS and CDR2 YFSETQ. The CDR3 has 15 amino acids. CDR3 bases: TGCGCCAGCAGCTTGGCGACTAGCGGGAGGGTTGAGCAGTTCTTC. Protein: CASSLATSGRVEQFF.

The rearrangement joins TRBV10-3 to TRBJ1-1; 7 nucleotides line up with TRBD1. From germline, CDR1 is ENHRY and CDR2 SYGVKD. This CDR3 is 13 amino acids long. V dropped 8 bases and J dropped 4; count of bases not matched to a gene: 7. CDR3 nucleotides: TGTGCCATCCTCCAGGGGGGGGCCACTGAAGCTTTCTTT. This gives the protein CAILQGGATEAFF.

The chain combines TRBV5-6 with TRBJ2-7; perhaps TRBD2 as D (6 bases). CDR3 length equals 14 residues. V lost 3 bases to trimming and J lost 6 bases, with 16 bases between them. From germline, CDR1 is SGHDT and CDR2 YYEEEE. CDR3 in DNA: TGTGCCAGCAGCTCCGGGAGTCGGTCCCCCGAGCAGTACTTC. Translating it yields CASSSGSRSPEQYF. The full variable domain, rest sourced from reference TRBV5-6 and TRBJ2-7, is DAGVTQSPTHLIKTRGQQVTLRCSPKSGHDTVSWYQQALGQGPQFIFQYYEEEERQRGNFPDRFSGHQFPNYSSELNVNALLLGDSALYLCASSSGSRSPEQYFGPGTRLTVT.

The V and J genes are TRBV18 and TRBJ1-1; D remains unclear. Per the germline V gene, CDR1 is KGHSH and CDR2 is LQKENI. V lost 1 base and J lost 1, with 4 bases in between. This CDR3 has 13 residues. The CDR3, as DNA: TGTGCCAGCTCACCACGAGAGAACACTGAAGCTTTCTTT. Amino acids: CASSPRENTEAFF.

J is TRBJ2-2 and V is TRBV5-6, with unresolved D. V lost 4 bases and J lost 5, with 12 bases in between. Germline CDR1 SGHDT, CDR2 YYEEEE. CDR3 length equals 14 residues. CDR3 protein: CASSLFGGTGELFF. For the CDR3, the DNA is TGTGCCAGCAGCCTCTTTGGTGGGACCGGGGAGCTGTTTTTT.

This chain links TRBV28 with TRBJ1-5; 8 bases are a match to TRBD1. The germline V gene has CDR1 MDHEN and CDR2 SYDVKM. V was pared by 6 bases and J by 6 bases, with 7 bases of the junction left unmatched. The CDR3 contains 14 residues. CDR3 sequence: CASRHQQGGQPQHF. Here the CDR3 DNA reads TGTGCCAGCAGACATCAACAGGGGGGTCAGCCCCAGCATTTT. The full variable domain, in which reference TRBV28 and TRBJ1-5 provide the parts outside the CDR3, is DVKVTQSSRYLVKRTGEKVFLECVQDMDHENMFWYRQDPGLGLRLIYFSYDVKMKEKGDIPEGYSVSREKKERFSLILESASTNQTSMYLCASRHQQGGQPQHFGDGTRLSIL.

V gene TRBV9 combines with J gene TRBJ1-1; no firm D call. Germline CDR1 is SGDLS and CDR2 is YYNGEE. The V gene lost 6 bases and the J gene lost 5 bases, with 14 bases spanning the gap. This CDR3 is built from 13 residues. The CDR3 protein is CASNSFGETEAFF. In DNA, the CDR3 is TGTGCCAGCAACTCGTTTGGGGAAACTGAAGCTTTCTTT. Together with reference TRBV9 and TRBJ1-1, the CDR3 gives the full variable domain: DSGVTQTPKHLITATGQRVTLRCSPRSGDLSVYWYQQSLDQGLQFLIQYYNGEERAKGNILERFSAQQFPDLHSELNLSSLELGDSALYFCASNSFGETEAFFGQGTRLTVV.

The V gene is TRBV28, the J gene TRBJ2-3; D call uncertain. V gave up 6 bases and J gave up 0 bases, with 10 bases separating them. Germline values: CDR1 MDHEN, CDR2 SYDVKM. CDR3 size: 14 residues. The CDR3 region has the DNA TGTGCCAGCAGGAGCGCTGCTAGCACAGATACGCAGTATTTT. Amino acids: CASRSAASTDTQYF.